Sequencing of this TCR beta chain was carried out in a study of CD8+ T cells in alopecia areata. Stated treatment: oral pan-JAK inhibitor, 5-10 mg twice daily. This clone was seen once. The antigen remains undetermined. It was cDNA, reverse transcribed from extracted RNA, that served as the sequencing template. The assay was immunoSEQ multiplex PCR, and TCRdb's table has in-frame clones only and misses some. The sample contains 95,000 to 100,000 clones, about three fifths of which appear only once. Points from the study as a whole: Uncertainty remains about how baseline CD8+ expansion links to response, with one nonresponder.

Germline assignment: CDR1 MNHEY and CDR2 SMNVEV (reference sequence). V was pared by 7 bases and J by 6 bases, with 13 bases of the junction left unmatched. The CDR3 covers 16 residues. The TCR sequence derives from a human donor with alopecia areata. The specimen comprised CD8+ T cells sorted from blood, sampled at approximately week 61, from a patient treated with tofacitinib. V gene TRBV27 combines with J gene TRBJ2-3, with TRBD2 matching 10 bases. Here the CDR3 reads CASTPLAGVSLDTQYF. The CDR3 DNA reads as TGTGCCAGCACCCCCCTAGCGGGGGTTTCGTTGGATACGCAGTATTTT.